This TCR beta chain is from a study of metastatic and nonmetastatic thyroid tumors. Study-level information: Repertoire comparison spanned blood and tumor or nodule tissue of malignant and benign thyroid patients. Overall study results and limits: It was reported that TCR beta diversity was significantly higher in malignant thyroid tumors than benign nodules, in blood and tumor.

Patients were all untreated before their thyroid surgery. In the original processing: Clinicopathological groups differed in CDR3, with these differences serving to build a distant-metastasis classifier for papillary thyroid cancer. TCRdb re-called the PCR reads through MiXCR. The V and J calls and clone size come from TCRdb's table, not from the authors' own analysis. The sample has fewer than 20,000 clones, around a quarter seen once. The CDR3 totals 16 residues. V shed 2 bases, J shed 7 bases, and the junction held 9 bases outside the gene matches. Germline V lookup: CDR1 MGHRA, CDR2 YSYEKL. In the case of this clone: As yet, its antigen is unknown.

The J gene is TRBJ2-1, the V gene TRBV4-1; 9 bases line up with TRBD2. Sequenced sample: tumor tissue. The clonotype originates from a female donor with papillary thyroid cancer or a benign thyroid nodule (not recorded which). Some clones in this sample may be carry-over from other donors' samples. CDR3 nucleotide sequence: TGCGCCAGCAGCCAACCCAGGACTAGCGTTACAAATGAGCAGTTCTTC. It codes for CASSQPRTSVTNEQFF.